Listed below are T cell receptor beta chains from one sample, sequenced in a study of cytomegalovirus exposure and HLA in healthy donors. Only in-frame clones appear in the TCRdb table, and some are missing; sequencing was by immunoSEQ multiplex PCR. The table lists 110,000 to 150,000 clones, 80% of them singletons. Sequencing was done on a sample of PBMCs. The receptor set was obtained from a man aged 25-45 years in good health and CMV-seronegative. Each CDR3 is given with its conserved first and last residue. The D gene is left open where the match is weak. Some rows mark clone size as missing; the rest say once, few, many or name a class of expanded clone.

TRBJ1-4,-,TRBV2,TRBD1,CASRDGDSSNEKLFF,TGTGCCAGCAGAGACGGGGACAGCTCTAATGAAAAACTGTTTTTT
TRBJ2-5,-,TRBV29-1,-,CSVEFGGETQYF,TGCAGCGTTGAATTTGGGGGGGAGACCCAGTACTTC
TRBJ2-1,few,TRBV28,TRBD2,CASSYGGGGLANEQFF,TGTGCCAGCAGTTACGGGGGAGGGGGACTAGCGAATGAGCAGTTCTTC
TRBJ2-1,few,TRBV19,TRBD2,CASSIIGGGTDNEQFF,TGTGCCAGTAGTATAATCGGCGGGGGGACTGACAATGAGCAGTTCTTC
TRBJ1-1,once,TRBV13,TRBD1,CASHHYVDRGPYF,TGTGCCAGCCACCACTACGTTGACAGGGGGCCGTATTTT
TRBJ1-5,once,TRBV15,-,CATRDTGRGAQHF,TGTGCCACCCGGGACACGGGAAGAGGGGCCCAGCATTTT
TRBJ1-3,few,TRBV5-1,-,CASSLDPVGNTIYF,TGCGCCAGCAGCTTGGACCCGGTTGGAAACACCATATATTTT
TRBJ1-3,-,TRBV7-3,-,CASSLGPPSSGNTIYF,TGTGCCAGCAGCTTAGGTCCACCGAGCTCTGGAAACACCATATATTTT
TRBJ1-1,few,TRBV5-1,-,CASSLAPGRMNTEAFF,TGCGCCAGCAGCTTGGCCCCAGGTCGGATGAACACTGAAGCTTTCTTT
TRBJ1-1,many,TRBV5-4,-,CASSLGRDNQAFF,TGTGCCAGCAGCTTAGGCAGGGACAACCAAGCTTTCTTT
TRBJ2-7,once,TRBV15,TRBD1,CATSLRTGSYEQYF,TGTGCCACCAGCCTTCGGACAGGAAGCTACGAGCAGTACTTC
TRBJ2-7,few,TRBV27,TRBD2,CASGLTSGRLNEQYF,TGTGCCAGCGGGCTCACTAGCGGGAGGTTGAACGAGCAGTACTTC
TRBJ2-6,-,TRBV15,TRBD2,CATTQTSGGPGANVLTF,TGTGCCACCACCCAGACTAGCGGGGGGCCCGGGGCCAACGTCCTGACTTTC
TRBJ2-7,few,TRBV28,TRBD1,CASRHGQGRTYEQYF,TGTGCCAGCAGACACGGACAGGGCAGGACCTACGAGCAGTACTTC
TRBJ1-2,-,TRBV6-5,-,CASSYRTTQGNYGYTF,TGTGCCAGCAGTTATAGAACCACACAGGGTAACTATGGCTACACCTTC
TRBJ2-1,-,TRBV28,TRBD2,CASTLSGSINNEQFF,TGTGCCAGCACCTTAAGCGGGAGTATTAATAATGAGCAGTTCTTC
TRBJ1-1,-,TRBV5-4,TRBD1,CASSLAGRDRSEAFF,TGTGCCAGCAGCTTGGCGGGCCGGGACAGGTCTGAAGCTTTCTTT
TRBJ2-5,-,TRBV5-1,-,CASSQNQETQYF,TGCGCCAGCAGCCAAAATCAAGAGACCCAGTACTTC
TRBJ1-3,-,TRBV2,-,CASREGSAGNTIYF,TGTGCCAGCCGTGAGGGTAGCGCTGGAAACACCATATATTTT
TRBJ2-3,-,TRBV5-6,-,CASSLGRSGDTQYF,TGTGCCAGCAGCCTGGGCAGATCCGGGGATACGCAGTATTTT
TRBJ1-2,-,TRBV28,-,CASSVQEPYGYTF,TGTGCCAGCAGCGTACAGGAACCCTATGGCTACACCTTC
TRBJ1-2,-,TRBV29-1,-,CSVDTPEGNTGDGYTF,TGCAGCGTTGACACACCGGAGGGTAATACGGGGGATGGCTACACCTTC
TRBJ1-1,few,TRBV5-1,-,CASSSDGQKNTEAFF,TGCGCCAGCAGTTCGGATGGACAGAAGAACACTGAAGCTTTCTTT
TRBJ2-6,-,TRBV5-1,-,CASSLEAGARGSGANVLTF,TGCGCCAGCAGCTTGGAGGCGGGGGCTCGTGGCTCTGGGGCCAACGTCCTGACTTTC
TRBJ2-2,once,TRBV28,TRBD1,CASSFRGRGTGELFF,TGTGCCAGCAGTTTCAGGGGGCGGGGCACCGGGGAGCTGTTTTTT
TRBJ2-7,-,TRBV7-9,TRBD1,CASSFEGPGQGYEQYF,TGTGCCAGCAGCTTTGAGGGTCCCGGACAGGGCTACGAGCAGTACTTC
TRBJ1-2,-,TRBV6-1,-,CASSVHRVGYTF,TGTGCCAGCAGTGTACACAGGGTTGGCTACACCTTC